This entry lists 28 T cell receptor beta chains sequenced from one sample in a study of blood T cell repertoires in COVID-19. Sequencing used immunoSEQ multiplex PCR; TCRdb keeps in-frame clones, though not all of them. This sample has 35,000 to 40,000 clones, with over 75% found just once. Input material: peripheral blood. The receptors here all came from an elderly man with active or convalescent COVID-19.

The chain carries TRBV5-1 and TRBJ2-5; TRBD1 agrees at 12 bases. The V segment lost 0 bases and the J segment 5 bases; nucleotides outside the gene matches: 8. CDR3 size: 17 residues. CDR1 and CDR2 (germline): SGHRS, YFSETQ. The CDR3 reads CASSLAGQGARMETQYF. CDR3 in DNA: TGCGCCAGCAGCTTGGCGGGACAGGGGGCGCGAATGGAGACCCAGTACTTC.

The chain links TRBV29-1 to TRBJ1-6; maybe TRBD1 (6 bases). The CDR3 consists of 13 residues. CDR1 is SQVTM and CDR2 is ANQGSEA in the germline V gene. V was cut by 6 bases and J by 7 bases, with 13 bases left in between. This CDR3 is CSVLQGRNSPLHF. The CDR3 DNA sequence: TGCAGCGTCTTACAGGGACGGAATTCACCCCTCCACTTT.

The J gene is TRBJ1-6, the V gene TRBV6-5; TRBD1 matches at 7 bases. This CDR3 comprises 15 residues. CDR1 is MNHEY, CDR2 SVGAGI, per germline. V dropped 2 bases and J dropped 4; count of bases not matched to a gene: 2. CDR3: CASSYMGQYNSPLHF. CDR3 coding DNA: TGTGCCAGCAGTTACATGGGACAGTATAATTCACCCCTCCACTTT.

CDR3 in amino acids: CASTTGVRTGELFF. The CDR3 DNA is TGTGCCAGCACCACAGGGGTGCGGACCGGGGAGCTGTTTTTT. The chain uses TRBV6-5 and TRBJ2-2; TRBD1 agrees at 7 bases. In germline, CDR1 is MNHEY, CDR2 SVGAGI. V trimming: 7 bases; J trimming: 5 bases; junction bases outside the gene matches: 7. This CDR3 spans 14 amino acids.

This sequence joins TRBV7-8 and TRBJ2-7; the D is unclear. Germline values: CDR1 SGHVS, CDR2 FQNEAQ. V lost 1 base and J 3 bases, leaving 7 bases between the germline ends. The CDR3 has 13 amino acids. The CDR3 nucleotides are TGTGCCAGCAGCTTAGACCGCAGCTACGAGCAGTACTTC. It encodes CASSLDRSYEQYF.

The chain uses TRBV12-5 and TRBJ1-1; the D gene is possibly TRBD1 (6 bases). Looked up from germline, CDR1 is LGHNT and CDR2 is FRNRAP. The CDR3 has 16 amino acids. The germline V and J ends were trimmed by 4 bases and 2 bases, with 17 bases remaining between them. The CDR3: CASGWPTGTINTEAFF. CDR3 bases: TGTGCTAGTGGTTGGCCGACCGGGACAATTAACACTGAAGCTTTCTTT.

The gene calls are TRBV7-9 and TRBJ2-2; 8 nucleotides agree with TRBD2. This CDR3 has 15 residues. The germline V gene encodes CDR1 SEHNR and CDR2 FQNEAQ (reference sequence). The V and J ends lost 3 bases and 4 bases, in that order; junction bases with no gene match: 4. The CDR3 region is CASSFLAGRTGELFF. CDR3 coding DNA: TGTGCCAGCAGCTTCCTAGCGGGCCGCACCGGGGAGCTGTTTTTT.

This clone has a handful of counts. This rearrangement joins TRBV18 to TRBJ2-7; 8 nucleotides line up with TRBD2. Trimming took 4 bases from V and 4 from J; bases not matched to a gene: 6. Germline-derived CDR1 and CDR2 are KGHSH and LQKENI. The CDR3 totals 14 residues. Here the CDR3 DNA reads TGTGCCAGCTCACGGAGCGGGGGTCCTTACGAGCAGTACTTC. Its translation: CASSRSGGPYEQYF.

The chain joins TRBV6-5 to TRBJ2-1; 9 nucleotides match TRBD2. This CDR3 spans 15 amino acids. V shed 1 base and J 10 bases; nucleotides not matched to a gene: 8. The germline gives CDR1 MNHEY, CDR2 SVGAGI. CDR3 sequence: CASSYLAGEGNEQFF. The CDR3 bases are TGTGCCAGCAGTTACTTAGCGGGGGAGGGCAACGAGCAGTTCTTC.

This chain uses TRBV4-2 with TRBJ1-1; D may be TRBD1 (6 bases). V shed 0 bases and J shed 1 base, with 12 bases lying between them. The CDR3 covers 16 residues. Germline-derived CDR1 and CDR2 are LGHNA and YNFKEQ. The CDR3 bases are TGTGCCAGCAGCCAAGATTGGGCAGGGGCGAACACTGAAGCTTTCTTT. Protein sequence: CASSQDWAGANTEAFF.

The chain joins TRBV2 to TRBJ1-4; 7 positions match TRBD1. CDR1 is SNHLY, CDR2 FYNNEI, per germline. This CDR3 is 14 amino acids long. V was clipped by 7 bases and J by 3 bases; unmatched bases: 5. The CDR3 sequence: CASNEQGSNEKLFF. The DNA for the CDR3 is TGTGCCAGCAACGAACAGGGGTCTAATGAAAAACTGTTTTTT.

V is TRBV7-9 and J is TRBJ2-1; TRBD2 matches 7 bases. Germline CDR1 reads SEHNR; CDR2 reads FQNEAQ (reference sequence). The CDR3 extends over 15 amino acids. V was clipped by 3 bases and J by 4 bases; unmatched bases: 6. CDR3 DNA: TGTGCCAGCAGCTTTAGGGACTACCCTTACAATGAGCAGTTCTTC. This translates into CASSFRDYPYNEQFF.

The table lists this clone with a few counts. The chain links TRBV28 to TRBJ1-1; the D gene is possibly TRBD1 (5 bases). The CDR3 contains 15 residues. The germline CDR1 and CDR2 sequences are MDHEN and SYDVKM. Trimming removed 3 bases at V and 4 bases at J, with 15 bases between. The CDR3 region has the DNA TGTGCCAGCAGTTTGGGGCAGGACGGTCGCACTGAAGCTTTCTTT. This gives the protein CASSLGQDGRTEAFF.

This clone was observed a few times. The chain couples TRBV7-2 to TRBJ1-1, with a tentative D call TRBD1 (6 bases). Germline assignment: CDR1 SGHTA and CDR2 FQGNSA. The CDR3 consists of 12 residues. The V gene lost 3 bases and the J gene lost 7 bases, with 9 bases spanning the gap. The CDR3 DNA reads TGTGCCAGCAGCTTTACAGGGTTTGAAGCTTTCTTT. Protein product: CASSFTGFEAFF.

The gene calls are TRBV27 and TRBJ1-5; 7 positions match TRBD1. The CDR3 contains 13 residues. Germline CDR1 MNHEY, CDR2 SMNVEV (reference sequence). After removal of 5 bases from V and 11 bases from J, the junction contained 9 bases not matched to a gene. The CDR3 region has the DNA TGTGCCAGCAGTAGACAGGGATTCGGGACCCAGCATTTT. Amino acid sequence: CASSRQGFGTQHF.

This chain joins TRBV24-1 and TRBJ1-6, with D unresolved. The length of the CDR3 is 14 residues. The germline gives CDR1 KGHDR, CDR2 SFDVKD. V was cut by 0 bases and J by 13 bases, with 12 bases left in between. The CDR3 loop reads CATSDLGQRSPLHF. CDR3 DNA: TGTGCCACCAGTGATTTGGGTCAGCGCTCGCCCCTCCACTTT.

This chain joins TRBV5-1 and TRBJ1-2, with 8 bases aligning to TRBD1. From germline, CDR1 is SGHRS and CDR2 YFSETQ. Germline trimming cut 4 bases from V and 7 bases from J; bases unmatched to any gene: 9. CDR3 length: 14 amino acids. CDR3 nucleotides: TGCGCCAGCAGCCTATCAGGGGGCGAAGGTGGCTACACCTTC. Translation gives CASSLSGGEGGYTF.

The V call is TRBV7-6, the J call TRBJ1-2; 7 bases agree with TRBD1. This CDR3 has 16 residues. J lost 6 bases, V lost 5 bases, and 15 bases had no gene match. CDR1 and CDR2 from the germline V gene are SGHVS and FNYEAQ. Written as DNA, the CDR3 is TGTGCCAGCAGCCCAGACAGGGCGGCCCCTCGGGATGGCTACACCTTC. Residues: CASSPDRAAPRDGYTF. Full variable domain (missing parts from reference TRBV7-6 and TRBJ1-2): GAGVSQSPRYKVTKRGQDVALRCDPISGHVSLYWYRQALGQGPEFLTYFNYEAQQDKSGLPNDRFSAERPEGSISTLTIQRTEQRDSAMYRCASSPDRAAPRDGYTFGSGTRLTVV.

The rearrangement joins TRBV6-1 to TRBJ1-2, with D possibly TRBD1 on 5 matching bases. Deletions cut 6 bases from V and 4 bases from J, with 24 bases between. This CDR3 is 17 amino acids long. Germline CDR1 is MNHNS and CDR2 is SASEGT. The CDR3 sequence: CASRETGRGGNSYGYTF. The CDR3 DNA reads as TGTGCCAGCAGGGAAACGGGCCGGGGGGGAAATTCCTATGGCTACACCTTC.

In its sample, this clone was seen once. CDR3: CASSLDTSGEQFF. The CDR3 DNA follows: TGTGCCAGCAGTTTAGATACTAGCGGTGAGCAGTTCTTC. J is TRBJ2-1 and V is TRBV12-3 or TRBV12-4, with 8 nucleotides matching TRBD2. The CDR3 is 13 residues long. The trim removed 1 base at V and 9 bases at J, leaving 2 bases unmatched.

The chain couples TRBV18 to TRBJ1-3; D ambiguous. Trimming took 2 bases from V and 0 from J, leaving 5 bases between them. CDR1 is KGHSH, CDR2 LQKENI, per germline. The CDR3 totals 14 residues. The CDR3 spells CASSPTNSGNTIYF. CDR3 DNA sequence: TGTGCCAGCTCACCAACTAACTCTGGAAACACCATATATTTT.

This rearrangement joins TRBV6-5 to TRBJ1-2, with 8 nucleotides matching TRBD1. CDR3 size: 15 residues. Germline V lookup: CDR1 MNHEY, CDR2 SVGAGI. V was pared by 5 bases and J by 4 bases, with 9 bases of the junction left unmatched. In DNA, the CDR3 is TGTGCCAGCAGTCGGACAGGGTCGAGGGGCTATGGCTACACCTTC. Translated, it gives CASSRTGSRGYGYTF.

The chain combines TRBV27 with TRBJ1-2; TRBD1 matches at 7 bases. Germline loops: CDR1 MNHEY, CDR2 SMNVEV (reference sequence). This CDR3 is built from 13 residues. Unmatched junction bases numbered 8, after V lost 5 bases and J lost 8 bases. CDR3 region: CASSRRDSRGYTF. DNA for the CDR3: TGTGCCAGCAGTCGCCGGGACAGTAGAGGCTACACCTTC.

This clone was seen only a few times. V and J are TRBV15 and TRBJ1-1, with D perhaps matching TRBD1 (6 bases). V lost 0 bases, J lost 0 bases, and 11 bases lay in between. Germline V lookup: CDR1 LNHNV, CDR2 YYDKDF (reference sequence). The CDR3 is 16 residues long. The CDR3 spells CATSREGHPLNTEAFF. As DNA, the CDR3 is TGTGCCACCAGCAGAGAGGGACACCCCTTGAACACTGAAGCTTTCTTT.

For the CDR3, the DNA is TGTGCCAGCCTTAAGGGGGGGCTGAACACTGAAGCTTTCTTT. Translating it yields CASLKGGLNTEAFF. J is TRBJ1-1 and V is TRBV18, with D perhaps TRBD1 (6 bases). The V end was cut by 8 bases, the J end by 0 bases, with 13 bases between. CDR1 and CDR2 from the germline V gene are KGHSH and LQKENI. The CDR3 spans 14 residues.

The chain couples TRBV24-1 to TRBJ2-1; 7 bases are a match to TRBD2. This CDR3 region has 14 residues. Germline V gene sequence: CDR1 KGHDR, CDR2 SFDVKD. The V and J ends lost 6 bases and 7 bases, in that order; junction bases with no gene match: 8. The CDR3 sequence: CATSKSGNMNEQFF. The CDR3 coding sequence is TGTGCCACCAGTAAGAGCGGGAACATGAATGAGCAGTTCTTC.

V usage is TRBV7-6 and J usage is TRBJ2-3, with D perhaps TRBD2 (6 bases). V lost 1 base, J lost 2 bases, and 13 bases lay in between. The CDR3 is 16 amino acids. Germline CDR1 reads SGHVS; CDR2 reads FNYEAQ. CDR3 nucleotide sequence: TGTGCCAGCAGCTTAGGGGTTAGCGGTCTCACAGATACGCAGTATTTT. Protein sequence: CASSLGVSGLTDTQYF.

This chain links TRBV2 with TRBJ2-5; a possible D gene is TRBD1 (5 bases). Germline V CDR1 and CDR2: SNHLY, FYNNEI. Trimming left V 3 bases short and J 5 bases short, with 13 bases between. CDR3 length: 14 residues. The CDR3 sequence is CASSDQWAGETQYF. In DNA, the CDR3 is TGTGCCAGCAGTGATCAGTGGGCAGGGGAGACCCAGTACTTC.